These 21 T cell receptor beta chains came from one sample sequenced in a study of blood T cell repertoires in COVID-19. Measured with immunoSEQ multiplex PCR; TCRdb has only the in-frame clones, and not every one. The sample holds fewer than 250,000 clones, under 80% seen once. The sample consisted of peripheral blood. The receptors stem from a woman aged 45-65 years with acute or convalescent COVID-19.

The gene calls are TRBV19 and TRBJ1-4, with 7 bases that match TRBD1. V trimming: 6 bases; J trimming: 8 bases; junction bases outside the gene matches: 6. CDR1 and CDR2 from the germline V gene are LNHDA and SQIVND (reference sequence). The CDR3 totals 13 residues. CDR3 loop: CASRTGEREKLFF. DNA for the CDR3: TGTGCCAGTAGAACAGGGGAGAGAGAAAAACTGTTTTTT.

The chain combines TRBV24-1 with TRBJ2-3; D gene unclear. Germline V gene sequence: CDR1 KGHDR, CDR2 SFDVKD. The length of the CDR3 is 14 residues. The V end was cut by 3 bases, the J end by 4 bases, with 10 bases between. CDR3 DNA sequence: TGTGCCACCAGTGATCGGCTAGAGGCAGATACGCAGTATTTT. Encoded protein: CATSDRLEADTQYF.

The J gene is TRBJ2-1, the V gene TRBV6-4; D gene ambiguous. V lost 6 bases, J lost 7 bases, and 22 bases lay in between. Germline V gene lookup returns CDR1 MRHNA and CDR2 SNTAGT. The CDR3 runs to 16 residues. The CDR3 protein is CASRSCRGVRRNEQFF. The CDR3 DNA follows: TGTGCCAGCAGATCCTGTCGTGGCGTAAGGAGAAATGAGCAGTTCTTC.

The J gene is TRBJ1-6, the V gene TRBV11-2, with 9 bases fitting TRBD1. Germline CDR1 reads SGHAT; CDR2 reads FQNNGV. V lost 1 base and J lost 10; bases outside the gene matches: 8. This CDR3 has 16 amino acids. CDR3 sequence: CASSLAGQGVVSPLHF. Written as DNA, the CDR3 is TGTGCCAGCAGCTTAGCGGGACAGGGTGTAGTCTCACCCCTCCACTTT.

V and J are TRBV24-1 and TRBJ2-1; TRBD1 is a possible D gene (5 bases). The V end was cut by 1 base, the J end by 6 bases, with 30 bases between. The CDR3 consists of 21 residues. From germline, CDR1 is KGHDR and CDR2 SFDVKD. CDR3 sequence: CATSDFPSGRARSSRINEQFF. CDR3 nucleotide sequence: TGTGCCACCAGTGATTTTCCCTCAGGGCGAGCACGAAGCAGCAGAATCAATGAGCAGTTCTTC.

The chain couples TRBV4-1 to TRBJ1-5; D gene ambiguous. Trimming stripped 2 bases from V and 1 base from J, with 9 bases between. Germline V CDR1 and CDR2: MGHRA, YSYEKL. The CDR3 runs to 15 residues. CDR3 sequence (DNA): TGCGCCAGCAGCCAACAACTAAGAAGCAATCAGCCCCAGCATTTT. Translation: CASSQQLRSNQPQHF.

The chain couples TRBV28 to TRBJ2-1; TRBD2 matches at 10 bases. Per germline, CDR1 MDHEN and CDR2 SYDVKM. The CDR3 totals 17 residues. The trim removed 6 bases at V and 5 bases at J, leaving 13 bases unmatched. The DNA for the CDR3 is TGTGCCAGCAGATCCCCACCGGGACTAGCGCACCACAATGAGCAGTTCTTC. Amino acid sequence: CASRSPPGLAHHNEQFF.

V usage is TRBV5-5 and J usage is TRBJ2-3; TRBD1 aligns across 12 bases. In germline, CDR1 is SGHKS, CDR2 YYEKEE (reference sequence). The CDR3 extends over 16 amino acids. Germline trimming cut 4 bases from V and 6 bases from J; bases unmatched to any gene: 9. The CDR3 nucleotides read TGTGCCAGCAGCATTAGAGGGACAGGGGGCGATGATACGCAGTATTTT. Translated: CASSIRGTGGDDTQYF.

The chain has TRBV6-4 and TRBJ2-2, with 10 nucleotides matching TRBD1. The trim removed 6 bases at V and 5 bases at J, leaving 6 bases unmatched. The CDR3 covers 15 residues. In germline, CDR1 is MRHNA, CDR2 SNTAGT. CDR3 amino acids: CASSQGQGSTGELFF. The CDR3 DNA reads as TGTGCCAGCAGCCAGGGACAGGGGTCGACCGGGGAGCTGTTTTTT.

This clone is a singleton in its sample. The rearrangement links TRBV11-2 to TRBJ2-1; D is unresolved. The CDR3 contains 15 residues. Germline loops: CDR1 SGHAT, CDR2 FQNNGV. Deletions cut 0 bases from V and 6 bases from J, with 12 bases between. The CDR3 region has the DNA TGTGCCAGCAGCTTAGATGGTACTCCCCTCAATGAGCAGTTCTTC. The encoded protein is CASSLDGTPLNEQFF.

This sequence joins TRBV30 and TRBJ1-2; D gene uncertain. CDR3 length: 16 amino acids. Germline lookup yields CDR1 GTSNPN and CDR2 SVGIG (reference sequence). V was clipped by 3 bases and J by 4 bases, with 21 bases between them. The CDR3 sequence is CAWSQLESKHGYGYTF. The DNA for the CDR3 is TGTGCCTGGAGCCAATTGGAGAGTAAACACGGCTATGGCTACACCTTC. The full variable domain, completed using reference TRBV30 and TRBJ1-2, is SQTIHQWPATLVQPVGSPLSLECTVEGTSNPNLYWYRQAAGRGLQLLFYSVGIGQISSEVPQNLSASRPQDRQFILSSKKLLLSDSGFYLCAWSQLESKHGYGYTFGSGTRLTVV.

Concerning this clone: Other nucleotide sequences in the sample specify the same CDR3. The chain is built from TRBV11-2 and TRBJ1-1; weak D call: TRBD1 (6 bases). CDR3 length: 13 amino acids. The ends were cut back, 2 bases at V and 3 bases at J, with 7 bases in the middle. Germline-derived CDR1 and CDR2 are SGHAT and FQNNGV. DNA of the CDR3: TGTGCCAGCAGCTTACAGGGGTACACTGAAGCTTTCTTT. It is translated as CASSLQGYTEAFF.

This chain uses TRBV3-1 (or the pseudogene TRBV3-2) with TRBJ1-5; TRBD1 is a possible D gene (6 bases). This CDR3 contains 14 residues. Per the germline V gene, CDR1 is LGHDT and CDR2 is YNNKEL (reference sequence). The V end was cut by 4 bases, the J end by 5 bases, with 12 bases between. The CDR3 sequence: CASSLRQADQPQHF. DNA of the CDR3: TGTGCCAGCAGCCTCCGACAGGCCGATCAGCCCCAGCATTTT.

This clone was counted between two and nine times. The chain uses TRBV2 and TRBJ2-7; TRBD2 matches at 11 bases. V lost 2 bases to trimming and J lost 3 bases; unmatched junction nucleotides: 6. There are 16 residues in the CDR3. Germline V gene data show CDR1 as SNHLY and CDR2 as FYNNEI. The CDR3 coding sequence is TGTGCCAGCAGTGAAACCCTAGCGGGGGGTAGCTACGAGCAGTACTTC. This codes for CASSETLAGGSYEQYF.

This clone was detected a few times. The rearrangement uses TRBV2 and TRBJ2-7; 9 bases align to TRBD1. Germline CDR1 SNHLY, CDR2 FYNNEI. Trimming cost V 7 bases and J 2 bases; bases outside gene matches: 3. This CDR3 comprises 13 residues. CDR3 DNA: TGTGCCAGCACCGACAGGGGGGCCTACGAGCAGTACTTC. It translates to CASTDRGAYEQYF.

V is TRBV4-2 and J is TRBJ1-5; D uncertain. Germline CDR1 LGHNA, CDR2 YNFKEQ. The length of the CDR3 is 12 residues. The V end was cut by 0 bases, the J end by 12 bases, with 9 bases between. CDR3 in amino acids: CASSQDYGFQHF. Written as DNA, the CDR3 is TGTGCCAGCAGCCAAGACTACGGGTTCCAGCATTTT.

V usage is TRBV7-9 and J usage is TRBJ1-2, with D unclear. This CDR3 has 13 amino acids. V dropped 2 bases and J dropped 8 bases, with 12 bases sitting between them. Germline loops: CDR1 SEHNR, CDR2 FQNEAQ (reference sequence). The CDR3 DNA reads as TGTGCCAGCAGCTTATCGGCAGGAGGGGGCTACACCTTC. Translation: CASSLSAGGGYTF. The variable domain in full, with the rest retrieved from reference TRBV7-9 and TRBJ1-2, is DTGVSQNPRHKITKRGQNVTFRCDPISEHNRLYWYRQTLGQGPEFLTYFQNEAQLEKSRLLSDRFSAERPKGSFSTLEIQRTEQGDSAMYLCASSLSAGGGYTFGSGTRLTVV.

This rearrangement joins TRBV2 to TRBJ2-7; 11 bases match TRBD2. After removal of 6 bases from V and 3 bases from J, the junction contained 1 base not matched to a gene. CDR1 and CDR2 from the germline V gene are SNHLY and FYNNEI. CDR3 length: 13 amino acids. The CDR3 DNA is TGTGCCAGCAGCCTAGCGGGGGGCTACGAGCAGTACTTC. This sequence encodes CASSLAGGYEQYF.

The chain combines TRBV15 with TRBJ1-1; no firm D call. Germline lookup yields CDR1 LNHNV and CDR2 YYDKDF (reference sequence). The ends were cut back, 1 base at V and 2 bases at J, with 8 bases in the middle. The CDR3 loop spans 14 amino acids. The CDR3 sequence is CATSRVEGNTEAFF. The CDR3 DNA reads TGTGCCACCAGCAGAGTGGAGGGTAACACTGAAGCTTTCTTT.

The chain employs TRBV15 and TRBJ2-1; 11 bases match TRBD1. J lost 4 bases, V lost 3 bases, and 5 bases had no gene match. Germline V gives CDR1 LNHNV, CDR2 YYDKDF (reference sequence). This CDR3 is built from 16 residues. The CDR3 sequence: CATSSRTGGRYNEQFF. The CDR3 DNA reads TGTGCCACCAGCAGCCGGACAGGGGGCAGGTACAATGAGCAGTTCTTC. The full variable domain, in which reference TRBV15 and TRBJ2-1 provide the parts outside the CDR3, is DAMVIQNPRYQVTQFGKPVTLSCSQTLNHNVMYWYQQKSSQAPKLLFHYYDKDFNNEADTPDNFQSRRPNTSFCFLDIRSPGLGDTAMYLCATSSRTGGRYNEQFFGPGTRLTVL.

This chain uses TRBV7-2 with TRBJ2-1, with 8 bases identical to TRBD2. Trimming cost V 7 bases and J 0 bases; bases outside gene matches: 8. Germline CDR1 reads SGHTA; CDR2 reads FQGNSA. The CDR3 extends over 16 amino acids. DNA of the CDR3: TGTGCCAGCACCTCAAGCGGGGGAAGCTCCTACAATGAGCAGTTCTTC. This sequence encodes CASTSSGGSSYNEQFF.